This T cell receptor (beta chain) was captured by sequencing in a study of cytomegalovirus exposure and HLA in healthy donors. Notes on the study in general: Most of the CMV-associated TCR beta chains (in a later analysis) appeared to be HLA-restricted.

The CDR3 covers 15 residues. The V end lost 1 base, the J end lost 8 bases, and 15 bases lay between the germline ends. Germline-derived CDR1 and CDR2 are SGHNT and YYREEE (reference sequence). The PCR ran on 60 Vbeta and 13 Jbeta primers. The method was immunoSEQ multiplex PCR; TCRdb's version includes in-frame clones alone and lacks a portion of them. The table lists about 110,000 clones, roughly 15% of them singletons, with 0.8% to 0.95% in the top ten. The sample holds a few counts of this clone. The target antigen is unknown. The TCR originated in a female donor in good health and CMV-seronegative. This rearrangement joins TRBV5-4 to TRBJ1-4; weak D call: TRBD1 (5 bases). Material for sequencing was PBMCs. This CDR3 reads CASSLLGGGNEKLFF. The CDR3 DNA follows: TGTGCCAGCAGCTTGCTGGGGGGAGGGAACGAAAAACTGTTTTTT. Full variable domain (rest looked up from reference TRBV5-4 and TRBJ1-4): ETGVTQSPTHLIKTRGQQVTLRCSSQSGHNTVSWYQQALGQGPQFIFQYYREEENGRGNFPPRFSGLQFPNYSSELNVNALELDDSALYLCASSLLGGGNEKLFFGSGTQLSVL.